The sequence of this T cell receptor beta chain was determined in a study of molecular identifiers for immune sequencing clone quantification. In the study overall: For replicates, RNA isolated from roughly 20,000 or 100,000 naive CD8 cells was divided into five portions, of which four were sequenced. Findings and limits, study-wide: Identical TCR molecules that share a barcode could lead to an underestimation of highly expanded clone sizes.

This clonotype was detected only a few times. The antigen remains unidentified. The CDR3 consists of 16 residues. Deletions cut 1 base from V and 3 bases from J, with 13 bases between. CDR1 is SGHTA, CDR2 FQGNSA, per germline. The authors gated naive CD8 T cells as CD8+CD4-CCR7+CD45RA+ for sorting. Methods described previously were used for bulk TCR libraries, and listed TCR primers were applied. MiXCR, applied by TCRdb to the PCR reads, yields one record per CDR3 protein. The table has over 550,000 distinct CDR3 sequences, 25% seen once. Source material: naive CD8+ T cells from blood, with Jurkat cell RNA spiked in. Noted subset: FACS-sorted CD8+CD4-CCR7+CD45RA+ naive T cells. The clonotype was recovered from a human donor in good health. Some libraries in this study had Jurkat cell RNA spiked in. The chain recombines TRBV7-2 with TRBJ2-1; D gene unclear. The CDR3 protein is CASSLGTLSGYNEQFF. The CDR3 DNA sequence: TGTGCCAGCAGCTTAGGGACCCTTTCAGGCTACAATGAGCAGTTCTTC.